Each of the 26 T cell receptor beta chains below was sequenced from the same sample in a study of identical twins. TCRdb itself ran the 5' RACE reads through MiXCR, one entry per CDR3 protein. The sample holds fewer than 350,000 distinct CDR3 sequences, 6.5% to 9.5% seen once. The sample also formed part of further work on yellow fever vaccine responses in identical twins.

Sequenced sample: memory (CD45RO+) T cells sorted from blood. All receptors derive from a young woman in good health.

This chain connects TRBV3-1 to TRBJ2-4; a possible D gene is TRBD2 (5 bases). The CDR3 consists of 14 residues. The germline V gene has CDR1 LGHDT and CDR2 YNNKEL (reference sequence). V was shortened by 3 bases and J by 2 bases, with 8 bases between the two germline ends. The CDR3 is CASSQDWSKNIQYF. The CDR3 bases are TGTGCCAGCAGCCAGGACTGGTCCAAAAACATTCAGTACTTC.

This clonotype was detected only a few times. The chain has TRBV9 and TRBJ2-3; 11 bases are shared with TRBD2. The germline V gene has CDR1 SGDLS and CDR2 YYNGEE. The CDR3 covers 16 residues. V dropped 4 bases and J dropped 3; count of bases not matched to a gene: 7. CDR3 DNA sequence: TGTGCCAGCAGCTCAGTAGCGGGGGGGCCTACAGATACGCAGTATTTT. This translates into CASSSVAGGPTDTQYF.

This clonotype was seen only a few times. CDR3 amino acids: CASSSDYSPLHF. The DNA for the CDR3 is TGTGCCAGCAGCAGCGACTATTCACCCCTCCACTTT. The V gene is TRBV7-2, the J gene TRBJ1-6; no clear D. V lost 5 bases to trimming and J lost 8 bases, with 7 bases between them. CDR3 length: 12 residues. Per the germline V gene, CDR1 is SGHTA and CDR2 is FQGNSA. Full variable domain (remainder filled in from reference TRBV7-2 and TRBJ1-6): GAGVSQSPSNKVTEKGKDVELRCDPISGHTALYWYRQSLGQGLEFLIYFQGNSAPDKSGLPSDRFSAERTGGSVSTLTIQRTQQEDSAVYLCASSSDYSPLHFGNGTRLTVT.

There are many counts of this clonotype. The chain couples TRBV7-9 to TRBJ1-1, with 8 bases fitting TRBD1. This CDR3 region has 14 residues. CDR1 is SEHNR, CDR2 FQNEAQ, per germline (reference sequence). Trimming cost V 5 bases and J 5 bases; bases outside gene matches: 7. The CDR3 reads CASSRDRSGTEAFF. CDR3 bases: TGTGCCAGCAGCCGGGACAGGTCCGGAACTGAAGCTTTCTTT.

The J gene is TRBJ1-1, the V gene TRBV5-1; TRBD1 matches 7 bases. CDR1 SGHRS and CDR2 YFSETQ come from the germline V gene. V was clipped by 4 bases and J by 0 bases; unmatched bases: 6. The CDR3 has 15 amino acids. The CDR3 sequence is CASSLGQTVNTEAFF. As DNA, the CDR3 is TGCGCCAGCAGCCTGGGACAGACAGTGAACACTGAAGCTTTCTTT.

This clonotype occurred many times. The chain couples TRBV5-6 to TRBJ1-6; D possibly corresponds to TRBD1 (6 bases). The V and J ends lost 1 base and 3 bases respectively, with 11 bases between them. Per the germline V gene, CDR1 is SGHDT and CDR2 is YYEEEE. This CDR3 region has 16 residues. The CDR3, as DNA: TGTGCCAGCAGCTTGCCGGACAGTGGCTATAATTCACCCCTCCACTTT. It yields the protein CASSLPDSGYNSPLHF.

This clonotype was counted at least ten times. The chain combines TRBV5-1 with TRBJ2-1, with 7 bases fitting TRBD1. Germline V gives CDR1 SGHRS, CDR2 YFSETQ. The CDR3 loop spans 15 amino acids. V lost 4 bases and J lost 3; bases outside the gene matches: 7. CDR3 DNA: TGCGCCAGCAGCAGTTCCGGGACAGACTACAATGAGCAGTTCTTC. It encodes CASSSSGTDYNEQFF. Combining the CDR3 with reference TRBV5-1 and TRBJ2-1 gives the whole variable domain KAGVTQTPRYLIKTRGQQVTLSCSPISGHRSVSWYQQTPGQGLQFLFEYFSETQRNKGNFPGRFSGRQFSNSRSEMNVSTLELGDSALYLCASSSSGTDYNEQFFGPGTRLTVL.

This clonotype appeared many times. The chain joins TRBV7-2 to TRBJ2-3; D not certain. The CDR3 loop spans 14 amino acids. V lost 1 base to trimming and J lost 6 bases, with 11 bases between them. Per the germline V gene, CDR1 is SGHTA and CDR2 is FQGNSA. DNA of the CDR3: TGTGCCAGCAGCTTAGGTAACCGTCCGGATACGCAGTATTTT. Translating gives CASSLGNRPDTQYF.

V is TRBV20-1 and J is TRBJ2-1; unclear D gene. Trimming pared 6 bases from V and 4 bases from J, leaving 22 bases between. Germline V gene sequence: CDR1 DFQATT, CDR2 SNEGSKA (reference sequence). There are 16 residues in the CDR3. The CDR3 sequence is CSASAPTGNQYNEQFF. CDR3 nucleotides: TGCAGTGCCAGCGCCCCAACCGGAAATCAATACAATGAGCAGTTCTTC.

The V call is TRBV18, the J call TRBJ2-3; D is possibly TRBD1 (7 bases). The V end lost 3 bases, the J end lost 8 bases, and 12 bases lay between the germline ends. Germline CDR1 reads KGHSH; CDR2 reads LQKENI. This CDR3 has 13 residues. Written as DNA, the CDR3 is TGTGCCAGCTCACCGCGACAGGGAGGTACGCAGTATTTT. This translates into CASSPRQGGTQYF.

The chain recombines TRBV6-1 with TRBJ2-7; TRBD2 matches at 9 bases. Germline lookup yields CDR1 MNHNS and CDR2 SASEGT. After removal of 8 bases from V and 3 bases from J, the junction contained 8 bases not matched to a gene. This CDR3 is built from 14 residues. The CDR3 protein is CASRSAGGDYEQYF. CDR3 bases: TGTGCCAGCCGCTCGGCGGGAGGGGACTACGAGCAGTACTTC.

The chain couples TRBV6-2 or TRBV6-3 to TRBJ2-3; 12 bases match TRBD2. Germline CDR1 MNHEY, CDR2 SVGEGT. V trimming: 0 bases; J trimming: 6 bases; junction bases outside the gene matches: 7. The CDR3 totals 17 residues. CDR3 loop: CASSYSKGLAGGDTQYF. CDR3 DNA sequence: TGTGCCAGCAGTTACTCGAAGGGTCTAGCGGGGGGGGATACGCAGTATTTT.

The chain recombines TRBV7-7 with TRBJ2-1; possible D gene TRBD2, 6 bases. V lost 5 bases and J 7 bases, leaving 12 bases between the germline ends. This CDR3 spans 13 amino acids. Germline-derived CDR1 and CDR2 are SSHAT and FNYEAQ (reference sequence). The CDR3 sequence: CASSAGLSNEQFF. The CDR3, as DNA: TGTGCCAGCAGCGCGGGACTGTCGAATGAGCAGTTCTTC.

This clonotype was observed at least ten times. V usage is TRBV10-3 and J usage is TRBJ2-5, with D maybe TRBD1 (6 bases). Germline V gene data show CDR1 as ENHRY and CDR2 as SYGVKD. V lost 5 bases and J 3 bases, leaving 10 bases between the germline ends. This CDR3 has 13 residues. The CDR3: CAISWDNEETQYF. The CDR3 nucleotides are TGTGCCATCAGTTGGGACAACGAAGAGACCCAGTACTTC.

A few counts support this clonotype. The V call is TRBV20-1, the J call TRBJ1-1, with a possible D match to TRBD1 (5 bases). The CDR3 totals 16 residues. Germline CDR1 DFQATT, CDR2 SNEGSKA (reference sequence). The V end was cut by 2 bases, the J end by 0 bases, with 16 bases between. The CDR3 DNA sequence: TGCAGTGCTAGATCGGATAGGTGGGGCATGAACACTGAAGCTTTCTTT. Translation gives CSARSDRWGMNTEAFF.

This clonotype was found many times. J is TRBJ2-6 and V is TRBV5-1; possible D gene TRBD2, 5 bases. The length of the CDR3 is 15 residues. V shed 7 bases and J shed 0 bases, with 11 bases lying between them. Per germline, CDR1 SGHRS and CDR2 YFSETQ. CDR3 nucleotide sequence: TGCGCCAGCTTTGGACTGATCTCTGGGGCCAACGTCCTGACTTTC. Its protein is CASFGLISGANVLTF.

This clonotype has only a few counts. The chain links TRBV27 to TRBJ2-6; TRBD1 agrees at 8 bases. CDR1 is MNHEY and CDR2 is SMNVEV in the germline V gene (reference sequence). With V trimmed by 1 base and J by 0 bases, 5 bases remained unmatched. The CDR3 runs to 18 residues. CDR3 in DNA: TGTGCCAGCAGTTTATTGGGGACAGGACGCTCTGGGGCCAACGTCCTGACTTTC. It encodes CASSLLGTGRSGANVLTF.

This clonotype was detected many times. The chain combines TRBV28 with TRBJ2-3; 9 bases match TRBD2. The CDR3 loop spans 19 amino acids. Germline V gene lookup returns CDR1 MDHEN and CDR2 SYDVKM. V gave up 5 bases and J gave up 4 bases; unmatched junction bases: 19. CDR3 in amino acids: CASSPNPGGAGGRADTQYF. In DNA form, the CDR3 reads TGTGCCAGCAGTCCAAACCCCGGGGGAGCGGGAGGACGGGCAGATACGCAGTATTTT.

This clonotype was found a few times. The chain joins TRBV7-8 to TRBJ2-1; D is possibly TRBD1 (5 bases). The germline V gene encodes CDR1 SGHVS and CDR2 FQNEAQ. V lost 5 bases and J 12 bases, leaving 11 bases between the germline ends. This CDR3 has 11 residues. CDR3 amino acids: CASSLSGWQFF. For the CDR3, the DNA is TGTGCCAGCAGCCTTTCAGGGTGGCAGTTCTTC.

Ten or more counts support this clonotype. The CDR3 region is CASSLEPTNTGELFF. In DNA, the CDR3 is TGCGCCAGCAGCTTGGAACCGACGAACACCGGGGAGCTGTTTTTT. The chain is built from TRBV5-1 and TRBJ2-2; D call uncertain. V lost 0 bases to trimming and J lost 0 bases, with 6 bases between them. Germline CDR1 reads SGHRS; CDR2 reads YFSETQ. This CDR3 region has 15 residues. The complete variable domain, with remaining parts taken from reference TRBV5-1 and TRBJ2-2, reads KAGVTQTPRYLIKTRGQQVTLSCSPISGHRSVSWYQQTPGQGLQFLFEYFSETQRNKGNFPGRFSGRQFSNSRSEMNVSTLELGDSALYLCASSLEPTNTGELFFGEGSRLTVL.

This clonotype was picked up many times. V and J are TRBV10-3 and TRBJ2-2, with D uncertain. Between the trimmed V and J ends, which lost 8 bases and 6 bases, there was a span of 4 bases. The V gene's germline CDR1 is ENHRY and CDR2 SYGVKD. This CDR3 contains 10 residues. Here the CDR3 reads CAIGSGELFF. The CDR3 DNA reads TGTGCCATCGGGTCCGGGGAGCTGTTTTTT.

The V and J genes are TRBV14 and TRBJ2-7; D gene uncertain. Trimming removed 3 bases at V and 4 bases at J, with 4 bases between. The CDR3 spans 11 residues. The germline V gene has CDR1 SGHDN and CDR2 FVKESK. CDR3 protein: CASSQQYEQYF. The CDR3 DNA reads TGTGCCAGCAGCCAGCAATACGAGCAGTACTTC.

The DNA for the CDR3 is TGTGCCAGCAGTTCCGAAGGGACCACAGATACGCAGTATTTT. Translated, it gives CASSSEGTTDTQYF. V usage is TRBV28 and J usage is TRBJ2-3, with D tentatively TRBD1 or TRBD2 (5 bases each). CDR3 size: 14 residues. V shed 4 bases and J shed 2 bases, with 10 bases lying between them. Germline values: CDR1 MDHEN, CDR2 SYDVKM.

The gene calls are TRBV5-1 and TRBJ2-5; either TRBD1 or TRBD2 may supply D (6 bases each). CDR1 SGHRS and CDR2 YFSETQ come from the germline V gene. The germline V and J ends were trimmed by 4 bases and 3 bases, with 19 bases remaining between them. The CDR3 covers 16 residues. The CDR3 nucleotides read TGCGCCAGCAGCCCGGACGGTCGGGGGCGGGAAGAGACCCAGTACTTC. It translates to CASSPDGRGREETQYF. Complete variable domain (other parts from reference TRBV5-1 and TRBJ2-5): KAGVTQTPRYLIKTRGQQVTLSCSPISGHRSVSWYQQTPGQGLQFLFEYFSETQRNKGNFPGRFSGRQFSNSRSEMNVSTLELGDSALYLCASSPDGRGREETQYFGPGTRLLVL.

This clonotype was counted a few times. V usage is TRBV29-1 and J usage is TRBJ1-2; D possibly corresponds to TRBD1 (5 bases). Trimming pared 4 bases from V and 8 bases from J, leaving 14 bases between. The CDR3 consists of 12 residues. From germline, CDR1 is SQVTM and CDR2 ANQGSEA. CDR3 bases: TGCAGCGTTGTGGCCAGGGAGGGGGGCTACACCTTC. Translation gives CSVVAREGGYTF.

This clonotype came up many times. CDR3 sequence reads: CASSTRQVNYGYTF. Written as DNA, the CDR3 is TGTGCCAGCAGCACGCGACAGGTTAACTATGGCTACACCTTC. The chain is built from TRBV12-3 or TRBV12-4 and TRBJ1-2, with a tentative D call TRBD1 (6 bases). CDR3 length: 14 residues. V was cut by 6 bases and J by 1 base, with 12 bases left in between.